The sequence of this TCR beta chain was determined in a study of T-cell memory formation after mild COVID-19. As to this clonotype: What it binds is unknown.

Germline CDR1 reads SGDLS; CDR2 reads YYNGEE. CDR3 length: 16 amino acids. V trimming: 0 bases; J trimming: 3 bases; junction bases outside the gene matches: 5. 5'RACE with constant-segment primers yielded barcoded, UMI-tagged TCR alpha and TCR beta cDNA libraries. TCRdb called the 5' RACE reads again in MiXCR, with one record for every CDR3 protein. The data hold approximately 190,000 distinct CDR3 sequences, with around 16% observed a single time. Study-level results: Of the contracting clones, CD4+ ones lay mainly in CM and EM, and CD8+ ones in EMRA.

The rearrangement uses TRBV9 and TRBJ2-1; 8 bases map to TRBD2. The sample taken for sequencing was PBMCs or a T cell subset sorted from them (not recorded which). The origin of this receptor is an adult woman who had mild COVID-19 (a few samples of this study predate the infection). Cell type and time point are not known. The CDR3 sequence: CASSVEEGLVYNEQFF. The CDR3 DNA sequence: TGTGCCAGCAGCGTAGAAGAGGGACTAGTCTACAATGAGCAGTTCTTC.